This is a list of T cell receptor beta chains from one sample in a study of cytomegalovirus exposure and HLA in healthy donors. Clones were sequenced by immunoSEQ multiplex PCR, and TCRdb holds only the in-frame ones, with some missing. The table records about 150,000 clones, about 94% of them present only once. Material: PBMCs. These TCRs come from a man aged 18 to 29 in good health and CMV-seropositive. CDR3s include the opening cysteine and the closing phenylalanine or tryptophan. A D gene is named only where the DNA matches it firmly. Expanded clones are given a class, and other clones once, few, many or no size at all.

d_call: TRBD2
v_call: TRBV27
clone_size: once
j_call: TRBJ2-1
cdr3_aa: CASSPRTSGRGDLFF
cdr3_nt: TGTGCCAGCAGTCCCCGGACTAGCGGGAGGGGAGATCTGTTCTTC

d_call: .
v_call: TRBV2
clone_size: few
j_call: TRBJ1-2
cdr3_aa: CASSEAPLRGVCTF
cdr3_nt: TGTGCCAGCAGTGAAGCGCCTCTAAGGGGTGTGTGCACCTTC

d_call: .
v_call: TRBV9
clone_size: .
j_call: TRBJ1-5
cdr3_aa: CASSAQTGSKQPQHF
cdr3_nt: TGTGCCAGCAGCGCACAGACAGGAAGTAAGCAGCCCCAGCATTTT

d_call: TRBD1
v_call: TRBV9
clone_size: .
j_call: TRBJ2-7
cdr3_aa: CASSGGTGGPYEQYF
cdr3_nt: TGTGCCAGCAGCGGTGGGACAGGGGGCCCCTACGAGCAGTACTTC

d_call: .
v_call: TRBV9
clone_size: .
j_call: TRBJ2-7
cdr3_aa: CASSVEAGLSYEQYF
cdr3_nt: TGTGCCAGCAGCGTAGAGGCCGGACTCTCCTACGAGCAGTACTTC

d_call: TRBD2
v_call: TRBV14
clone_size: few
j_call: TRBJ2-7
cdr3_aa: CASSQGRAYEQYF
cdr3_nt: TGTGCCAGCAGCCAGGGGAGGGCCTACGAGCAGTACTTC

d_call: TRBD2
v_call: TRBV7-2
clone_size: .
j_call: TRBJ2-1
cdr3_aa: CASSLGGRAFDEQFF
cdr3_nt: TGTGCCAGCAGCTTAGGCGGGAGGGCCTTCGACGAGCAGTTCTTC

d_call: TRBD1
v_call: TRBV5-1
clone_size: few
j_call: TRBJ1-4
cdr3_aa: CASSVGQGKEKLFF
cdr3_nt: TGCGCCAGCAGCGTGGGACAGGGGAAGGAAAAACTGTTTTTT

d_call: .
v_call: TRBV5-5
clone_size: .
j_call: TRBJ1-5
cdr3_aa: CASSLSGYNQPQHF
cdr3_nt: TGTGCCAGCAGCTTGTCAGGGTACAATCAGCCCCAGCATTTT

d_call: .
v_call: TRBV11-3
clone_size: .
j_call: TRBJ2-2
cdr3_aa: CASSFQENTGELFF
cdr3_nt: TGTGCCAGCAGTTTCCAGGAGAACACCGGGGAGCTGTTTTTT

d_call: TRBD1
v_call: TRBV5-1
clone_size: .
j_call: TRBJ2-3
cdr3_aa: CASSLAGTGEVDTQYF
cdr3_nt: TGCGCCAGCAGCTTGGCCGGGACAGGGGAAGTAGATACGCAGTATTTT

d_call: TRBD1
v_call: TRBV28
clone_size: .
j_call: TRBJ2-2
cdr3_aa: CASSLGQITGELFF
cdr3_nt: TGTGCCAGCAGCCTGGGACAGATCACCGGGGAGCTGTTTTTT

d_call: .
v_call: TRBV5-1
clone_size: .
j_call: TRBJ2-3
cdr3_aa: CASSLAGEDTQYF
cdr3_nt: TGCGCCAGCAGCTTGGCAGGGGAAGATACGCAGTATTTT

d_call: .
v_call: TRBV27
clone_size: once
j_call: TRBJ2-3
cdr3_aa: CASTNLGGSSTDTQYF
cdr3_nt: TGTGCCAGCACCAACCTGGGGGGTTCTAGCACAGATACGCAGTATTTT

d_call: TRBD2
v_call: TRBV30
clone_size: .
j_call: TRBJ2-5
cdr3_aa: CAWNGGSWETQYF
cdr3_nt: TGTGCCTGGAATGGCGGGAGTTGGGAGACCCAGTACTTC

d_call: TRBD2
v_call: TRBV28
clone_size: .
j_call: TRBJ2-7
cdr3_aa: CAKRREGPYEQYF
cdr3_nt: TGTGCTAAGAGGCGGGAGGGCCCCTACGAGCAGTACTTC

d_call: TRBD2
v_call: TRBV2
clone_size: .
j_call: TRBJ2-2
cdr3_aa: CASSPPGLAGGTGELFF
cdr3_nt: TGTGCCAGCAGTCCACCGGGACTAGCGGGAGGAACCGGGGAGCTGTTTTTT

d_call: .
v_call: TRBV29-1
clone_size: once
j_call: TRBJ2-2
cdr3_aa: CSVGLDSRTGELFF
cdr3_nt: TGCAGCGTTGGGCTGGACTCTCGCACCGGGGAGCTGTTTTTT

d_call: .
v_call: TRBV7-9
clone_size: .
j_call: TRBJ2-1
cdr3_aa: CASSFLGDIYNEQFF
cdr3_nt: TGTGCCAGCAGCTTCCTTGGGGACATATACAATGAGCAGTTCTTC

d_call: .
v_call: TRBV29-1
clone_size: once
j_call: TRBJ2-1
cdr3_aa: CSVEPTGEDEQFF
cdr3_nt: TGCAGCGTTGAACCTACAGGGGAGGATGAGCAGTTCTTC

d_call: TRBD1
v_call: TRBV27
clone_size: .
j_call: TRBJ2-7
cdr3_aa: CASSLGQGASYEQYF
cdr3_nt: TGTGCCAGCAGTTTAGGACAGGGGGCTTCCTACGAGCAGTACTTC

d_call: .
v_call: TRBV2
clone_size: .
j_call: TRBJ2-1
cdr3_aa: CATTRSNEQFF
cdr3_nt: TGTGCCACCACACGGAGCAATGAGCAGTTCTTC

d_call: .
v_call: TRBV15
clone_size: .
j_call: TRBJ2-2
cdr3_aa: CATGPAGNTGELFF
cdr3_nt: TGTGCCACCGGCCCGGCAGGGAACACCGGGGAGCTGTTTTTT

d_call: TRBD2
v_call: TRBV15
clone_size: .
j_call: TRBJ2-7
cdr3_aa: CATRTAGGIEQYF
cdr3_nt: TGTGCCACCAGAACAGCGGGAGGAATTGAGCAGTACTTC

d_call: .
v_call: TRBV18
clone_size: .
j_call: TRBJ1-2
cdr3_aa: CASSPEMRDGYTF
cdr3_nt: TGTGCCAGCTCACCGGAGATGAGAGATGGCTACACCTTC

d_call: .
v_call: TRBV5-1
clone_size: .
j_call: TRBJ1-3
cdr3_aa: CASSLVGQNAGNTIYF
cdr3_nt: TGCGCCAGCAGCTTAGTCGGACAGAATGCTGGAAACACCATATATTTT

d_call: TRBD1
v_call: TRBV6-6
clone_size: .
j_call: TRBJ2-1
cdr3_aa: CASSPTGGITKQFF
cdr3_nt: TGTGCCAGCAGCCCGACAGGGGGGATTACGAAGCAGTTCTTC

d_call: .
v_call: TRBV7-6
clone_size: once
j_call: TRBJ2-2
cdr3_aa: CASSLGAANTGELFF
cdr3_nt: TGTGCCAGCAGCTTGGGCGCAGCGAACACCGGGGAGCTGTTTTTT

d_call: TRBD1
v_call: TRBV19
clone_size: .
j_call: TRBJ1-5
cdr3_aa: CASSPRRGQSLAQHF
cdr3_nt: TGTGCCAGTAGTCCCAGACGGGGACAGTCTTTGGCCCAGCATTTT

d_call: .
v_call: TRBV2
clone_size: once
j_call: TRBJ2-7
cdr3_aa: CASSEEAGTSYEQYF
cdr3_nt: TGTGCCAGCAGTGAGGAGGCAGGTACTAGCTACGAGCAGTACTTC

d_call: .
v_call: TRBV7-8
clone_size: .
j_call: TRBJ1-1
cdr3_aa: CASSNDRKNTEAFF
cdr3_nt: TGTGCCAGCAGTAACGACAGGAAGAACACTGAAGCTTTCTTT

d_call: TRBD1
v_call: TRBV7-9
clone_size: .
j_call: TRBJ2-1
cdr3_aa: CASSARGTGSNEQFF
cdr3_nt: TGTGCCAGCAGCGCCAGGGGGACAGGGTCCAATGAGCAGTTCTTC

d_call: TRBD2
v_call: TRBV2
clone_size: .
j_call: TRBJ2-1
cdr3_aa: CASNRLAGGLNEQFF
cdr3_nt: TGTGCCAGCAACCGACTAGCGGGAGGTCTCAATGAGCAGTTCTTC

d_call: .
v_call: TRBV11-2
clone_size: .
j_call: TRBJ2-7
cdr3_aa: CASSAGSSYEQYF
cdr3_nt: TGTGCCAGCAGTGCAGGTAGTAGCTACGAGCAGTACTTC

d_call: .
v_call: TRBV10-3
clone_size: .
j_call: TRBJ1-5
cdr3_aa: CAISEDSDQPQHF
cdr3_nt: TGTGCCATCAGTGAGGACAGCGATCAGCCCCAGCATTTT

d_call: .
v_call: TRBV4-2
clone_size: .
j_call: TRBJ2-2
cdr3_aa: CASSGLTNTGELFF
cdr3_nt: TGTGCCAGCTCCGGACTAACGAACACCGGGGAGCTGTTTTTT

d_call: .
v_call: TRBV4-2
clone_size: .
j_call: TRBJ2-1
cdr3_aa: CASSQDPSGAGEQFF
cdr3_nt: TGTGCCAGCAGCCAAGACCCCAGTGGAGCGGGTGAGCAGTTCTTC

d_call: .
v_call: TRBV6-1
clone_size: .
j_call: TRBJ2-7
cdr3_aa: CASSAITYEQYF
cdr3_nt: TGTGCCAGCAGCGCGATTACCTACGAGCAGTACTTC

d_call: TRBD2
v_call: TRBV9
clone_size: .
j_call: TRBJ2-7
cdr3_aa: CASSIGTSGDEQYF
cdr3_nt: TGTGCCAGCAGCATCGGGACTAGCGGAGACGAGCAGTACTTC

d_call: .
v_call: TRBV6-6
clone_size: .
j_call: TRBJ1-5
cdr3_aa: CASSPYRGGGQPQHF
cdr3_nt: TGTGCCAGCAGTCCCTATCGGGGAGGCGGTCAGCCCCAGCATTTT

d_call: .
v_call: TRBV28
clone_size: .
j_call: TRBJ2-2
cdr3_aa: CASSSNLPTGELFF
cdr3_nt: TGTGCCAGCAGTTCCAACTTACCTACCGGGGAGCTGTTTTTT

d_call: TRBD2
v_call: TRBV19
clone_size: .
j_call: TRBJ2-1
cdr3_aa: CATRPSGSAYNEQFF
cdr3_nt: TGTGCCACCCGCCCCAGCGGGAGCGCCTACAATGAGCAGTTCTTC

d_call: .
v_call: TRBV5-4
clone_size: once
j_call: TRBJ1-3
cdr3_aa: CASSLGGPSGNTIYF
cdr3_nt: TGTGCCAGCAGCTTGGGCGGGCCCTCTGGAAACACCATATATTTT

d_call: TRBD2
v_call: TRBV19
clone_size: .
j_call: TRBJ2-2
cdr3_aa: CASSVSSGLSGELFF
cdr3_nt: TGTGCCAGTAGTGTATCTAGCGGCCTGAGCGGGGAGCTGTTTTTT

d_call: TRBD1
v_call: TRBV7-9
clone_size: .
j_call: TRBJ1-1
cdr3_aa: CASSIQGAGAEAFF
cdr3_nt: TGTGCCAGCAGCATACAGGGGGCCGGCGCTGAAGCTTTCTTT

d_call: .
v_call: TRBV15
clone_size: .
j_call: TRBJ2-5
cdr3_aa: CATSRGAGETQYF
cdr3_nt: TGTGCCACCAGCAGAGGTGCGGGGGAGACCCAGTACTTC

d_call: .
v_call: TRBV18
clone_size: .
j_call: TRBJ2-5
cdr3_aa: CASSPVEGAETQYF
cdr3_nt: TGTGCCAGCTCACCAGTCGAAGGGGCGGAGACCCAGTACTTC

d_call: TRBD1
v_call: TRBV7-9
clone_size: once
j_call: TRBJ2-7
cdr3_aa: CASSSTGTGVSYEQYF
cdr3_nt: TGTGCCAGCAGCTCTACCGGGACAGGGGTGTCCTACGAGCAGTACTTC

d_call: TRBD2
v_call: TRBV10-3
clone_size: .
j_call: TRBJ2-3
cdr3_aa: CAIRGTSVGDTQYF
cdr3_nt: TGTGCCATCAGAGGTACTAGCGTTGGAGATACGCAGTATTTT

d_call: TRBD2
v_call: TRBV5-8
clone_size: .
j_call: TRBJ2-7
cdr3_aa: CASSVSGGPYEQYF
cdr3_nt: TGTGCCAGCAGCGTTAGCGGGGGGCCCTACGAGCAGTACTTC

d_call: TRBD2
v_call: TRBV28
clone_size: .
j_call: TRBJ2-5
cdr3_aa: CASSAWTSGIQETQYF
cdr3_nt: TGTGCCAGCAGTGCTTGGACTAGCGGGATCCAAGAGACCCAGTACTTC

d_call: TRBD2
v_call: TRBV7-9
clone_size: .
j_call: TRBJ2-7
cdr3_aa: CASSLAHGEGYEQYF
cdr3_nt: TGTGCCAGCAGCTTAGCCCATGGGGAGGGCTACGAGCAGTACTTC

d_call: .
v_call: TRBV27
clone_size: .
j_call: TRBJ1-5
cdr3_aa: CASSLLGQPQHF
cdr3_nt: TGTGCCAGCAGTCTTCTAGGTCAGCCCCAGCATTTT

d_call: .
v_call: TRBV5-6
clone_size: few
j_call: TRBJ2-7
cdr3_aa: CASSLARGLWGNEQYF
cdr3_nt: TGTGCCAGCAGCTTGGCAAGGGGCCTCTGGGGAAACGAGCAGTACTTC

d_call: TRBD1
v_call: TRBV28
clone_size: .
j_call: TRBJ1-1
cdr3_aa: CATDGTGGNTEAFF
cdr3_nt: TGTGCCACCGACGGGACAGGGGGGAACACTGAAGCTTTCTTT

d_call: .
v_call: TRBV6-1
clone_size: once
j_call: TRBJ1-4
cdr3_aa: CASSEYGEKLFF
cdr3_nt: TGTGCCAGCAGTGAATACGGGGAAAAACTGTTTTTT